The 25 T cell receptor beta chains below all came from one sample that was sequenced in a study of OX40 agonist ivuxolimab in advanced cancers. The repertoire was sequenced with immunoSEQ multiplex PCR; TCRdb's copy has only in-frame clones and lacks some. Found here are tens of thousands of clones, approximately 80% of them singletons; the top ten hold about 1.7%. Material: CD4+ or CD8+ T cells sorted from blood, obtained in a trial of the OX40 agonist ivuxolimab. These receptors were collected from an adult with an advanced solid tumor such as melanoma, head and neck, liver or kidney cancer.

The CDR3 DNA reads TGCGCCAGCAGCTTACAGGAGACCGGGGAGCTGTTTTTT. Its translation: CASSLQETGELFF. The V call is TRBV5-1, the J call TRBJ2-2, with TRBD1 as a possible D gene (5 bases). The CDR3 spans 13 residues. Trimming stripped 2 bases from V and 5 bases from J, with 7 bases between. Germline loops: CDR1 SGHRS, CDR2 YFSETQ. Variable domain in full (rest from reference TRBV5-1 and TRBJ2-2): KAGVTQTPRYLIKTRGQQVTLSCSPISGHRSVSWYQQTPGQGLQFLFEYFSETQRNKGNFPGRFSGRQFSNSRSEMNVSTLELGDSALYLCASSLQETGELFFGEGSRLTVL.

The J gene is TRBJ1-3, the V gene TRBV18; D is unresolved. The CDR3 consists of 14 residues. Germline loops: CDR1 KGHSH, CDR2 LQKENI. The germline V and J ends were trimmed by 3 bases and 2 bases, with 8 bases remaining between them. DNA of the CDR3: TGTGCCAGCTCACCCGAGTGGGCTGGAAACACCATATATTTT. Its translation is CASSPEWAGNTIYF.

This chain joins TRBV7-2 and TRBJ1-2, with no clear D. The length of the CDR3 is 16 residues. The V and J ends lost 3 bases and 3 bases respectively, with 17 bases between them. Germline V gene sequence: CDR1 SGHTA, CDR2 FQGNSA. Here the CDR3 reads CASSFFGSLSYYGYTF. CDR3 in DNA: TGTGCCAGCAGCTTTTTTGGGTCCCTCAGCTACTATGGCTACACCTTC.

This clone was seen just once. The CDR3 DNA is TGCGCCAGCAGTCAATCCGGCTACCCCTATACTGGAAACACCATATATTTT. Translated: CASSQSGYPYTGNTIYF. The J gene is TRBJ1-3, the V gene TRBV23-1; unclear D gene. TRBV23-1 is treated as an ORF (open reading frame) with a function not yet certain. The CDR3 totals 17 residues. Trimming stripped 0 bases from V and 2 bases from J, with 14 bases between.

The CDR3 reads CASTKKGTSNTEAFF. CDR3 sequence (DNA): TGTGCCAGCACTAAAAAAGGGACATCGAACACTGAAGCTTTCTTT. The chain couples TRBV6-6 to TRBJ1-1; TRBD1 might be the D (6 bases). This CDR3 has 15 residues. Germline-derived CDR1 and CDR2 are MNHNY and SVGAGI (reference sequence). Trimming took 7 bases from V and 1 from J, leaving 16 bases between them.

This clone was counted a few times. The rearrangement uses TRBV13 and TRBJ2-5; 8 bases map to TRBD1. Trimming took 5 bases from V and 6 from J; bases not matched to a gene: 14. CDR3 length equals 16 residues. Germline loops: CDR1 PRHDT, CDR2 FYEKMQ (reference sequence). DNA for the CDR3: TGTGCCAGCAGCCTCTGGCAGGGGGCGATGGGAAAGACCCAGTACTTC. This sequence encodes CASSLWQGAMGKTQYF.

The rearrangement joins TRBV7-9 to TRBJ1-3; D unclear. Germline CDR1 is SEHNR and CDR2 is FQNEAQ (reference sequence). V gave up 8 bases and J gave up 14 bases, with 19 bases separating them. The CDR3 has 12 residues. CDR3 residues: CASAQAQVGLYF. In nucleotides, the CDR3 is TGTGCCAGCGCCCAGGCCCAAGTTGGTCTATATTTT.

The CDR3 region has the DNA TGTGCCAGCAGCAACTTAGTGGGGATCGTCCACGAGCAGTACTTC. Amino acid sequence: CASSNLVGIVHEQYF. The chain combines TRBV5-8 with TRBJ2-7; D gene unclear. This CDR3 contains 15 residues. Trimming took off 4 bases at V and 5 bases at J, with 19 bases between the two ends. Germline V gives CDR1 SGHTS, CDR2 YDEGEE.

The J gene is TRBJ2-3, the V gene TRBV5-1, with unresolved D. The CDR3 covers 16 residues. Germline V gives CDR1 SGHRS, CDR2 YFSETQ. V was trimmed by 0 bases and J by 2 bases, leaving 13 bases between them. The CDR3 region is CASSLAGGRNTDTQYF. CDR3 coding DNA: TGCGCCAGCAGCTTGGCCGGTGGTCGGAACACAGATACGCAGTATTTT.

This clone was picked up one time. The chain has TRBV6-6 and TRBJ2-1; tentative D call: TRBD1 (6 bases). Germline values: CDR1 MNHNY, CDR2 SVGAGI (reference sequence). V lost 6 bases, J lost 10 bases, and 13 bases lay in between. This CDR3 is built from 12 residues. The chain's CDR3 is CASRSSGTEQFF. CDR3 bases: TGTGCCAGCAGATCGTCCGGGACAGAGCAGTTCTTC.

The CDR3 DNA sequence: TGTGCCAGCAGCGTCGCCGGGGGGTACGAGACCCAGTACTTC. Translated: CASSVAGGYETQYF. The chain couples TRBV7-2 to TRBJ2-5; TRBD2 aligns across 7 bases. The V gene end was trimmed by 5 bases and the J gene end by 5 bases; junction bases not matched to a gene: 8. Germline assignment: CDR1 SGHTA and CDR2 FQGNSA. The CDR3 totals 14 residues.

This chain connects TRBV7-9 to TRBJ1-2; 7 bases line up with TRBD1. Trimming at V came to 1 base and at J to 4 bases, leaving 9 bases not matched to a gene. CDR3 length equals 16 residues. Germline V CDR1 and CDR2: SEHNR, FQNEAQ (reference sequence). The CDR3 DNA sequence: TGTGCCAGCAGCTTAGGCAGGGGGGAAATCCCCTATGGCTACACCTTC. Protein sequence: CASSLGRGEIPYGYTF.

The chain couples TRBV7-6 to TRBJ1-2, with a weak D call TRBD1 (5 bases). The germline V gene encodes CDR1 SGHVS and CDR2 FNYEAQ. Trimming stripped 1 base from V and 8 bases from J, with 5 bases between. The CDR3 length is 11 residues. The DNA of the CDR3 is TGTGCCAGCAGCTTAGGGGGGGGCTACACCTTC. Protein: CASSLGGGYTF.

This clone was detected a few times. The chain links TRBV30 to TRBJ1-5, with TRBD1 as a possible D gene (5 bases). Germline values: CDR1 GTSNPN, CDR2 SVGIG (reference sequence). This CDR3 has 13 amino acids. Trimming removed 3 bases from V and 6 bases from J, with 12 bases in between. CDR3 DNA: TGTGCCTGGAGCAGGGATATCGGTCAGCCCCAGCATTTT. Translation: CAWSRDIGQPQHF.

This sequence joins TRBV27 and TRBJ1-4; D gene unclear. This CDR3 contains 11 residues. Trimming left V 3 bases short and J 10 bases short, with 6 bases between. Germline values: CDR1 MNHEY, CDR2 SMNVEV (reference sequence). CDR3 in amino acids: CASSLGGKLFF. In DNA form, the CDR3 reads TGTGCCAGCAGTTTGGGAGGAAAACTGTTTTTT. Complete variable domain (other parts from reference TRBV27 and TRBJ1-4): EAQVTQNPRYLITVTGKKLTVTCSQNMNHEYMSWYRQDPGLGLRQIYYSMNVEVTDKGDVPEGYKVSRKEKRNFPLILESPSPNQTSLYFCASSLGGKLFFGSGTQLSVL.

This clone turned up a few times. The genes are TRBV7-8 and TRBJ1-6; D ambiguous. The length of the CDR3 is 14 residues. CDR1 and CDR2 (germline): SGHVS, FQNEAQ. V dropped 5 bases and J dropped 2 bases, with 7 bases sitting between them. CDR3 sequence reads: CASSRRAYNSPLHF. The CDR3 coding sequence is TGTGCCAGCAGCCGGAGGGCCTATAATTCACCCCTCCACTTT.

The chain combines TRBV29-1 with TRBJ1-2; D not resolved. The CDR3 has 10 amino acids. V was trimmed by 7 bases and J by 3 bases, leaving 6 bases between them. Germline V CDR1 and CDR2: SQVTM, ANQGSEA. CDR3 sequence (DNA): TGCAGCGCCGGGGACTATGGCTACACCTTC. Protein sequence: CSAGDYGYTF.

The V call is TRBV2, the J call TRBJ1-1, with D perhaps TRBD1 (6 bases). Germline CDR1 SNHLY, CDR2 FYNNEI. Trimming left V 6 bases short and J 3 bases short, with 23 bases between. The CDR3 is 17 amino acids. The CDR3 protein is CASRLTGTRSLDTEAFF. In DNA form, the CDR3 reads TGTGCCAGCAGACTGACAGGAACTAGGTCGTTGGACACTGAAGCTTTCTTT.

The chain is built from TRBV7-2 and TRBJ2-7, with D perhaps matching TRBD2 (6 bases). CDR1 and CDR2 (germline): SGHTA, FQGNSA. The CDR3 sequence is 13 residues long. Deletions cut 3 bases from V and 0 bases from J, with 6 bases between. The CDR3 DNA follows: TGTGCCAGCAGCTTCGGGGGCTCCTACGAGCAGTACTTC. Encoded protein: CASSFGGSYEQYF.

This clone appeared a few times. The DNA of the CDR3 is TGTGCCAGCAGTACCCCGGACAGGGTCCTCTATGGCTACACCTTC. This translates into CASSTPDRVLYGYTF. The chain is built from TRBV6-1 and TRBJ1-2, with TRBD1 matching 8 bases. Germline loops: CDR1 MNHNS, CDR2 SASEGT. The CDR3 has 15 amino acids. Trimming removed 5 bases from V and 4 bases from J; junction bases left unmatched: 9.

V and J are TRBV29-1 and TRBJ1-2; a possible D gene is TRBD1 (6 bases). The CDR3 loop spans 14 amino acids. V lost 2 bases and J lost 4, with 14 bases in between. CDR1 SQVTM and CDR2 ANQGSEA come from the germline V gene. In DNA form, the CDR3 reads TGCAGCGTTGAACCGGCAGGGGTAATCTATGGCTACACCTTC. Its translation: CSVEPAGVIYGYTF.

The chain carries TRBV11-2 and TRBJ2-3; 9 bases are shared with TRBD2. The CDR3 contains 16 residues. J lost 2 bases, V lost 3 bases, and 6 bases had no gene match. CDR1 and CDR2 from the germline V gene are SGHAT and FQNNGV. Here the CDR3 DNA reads TGTGCCAGCAGCTTTCTCCTAGCGGGGATCACAGATACGCAGTATTTT. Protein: CASSFLLAGITDTQYF.

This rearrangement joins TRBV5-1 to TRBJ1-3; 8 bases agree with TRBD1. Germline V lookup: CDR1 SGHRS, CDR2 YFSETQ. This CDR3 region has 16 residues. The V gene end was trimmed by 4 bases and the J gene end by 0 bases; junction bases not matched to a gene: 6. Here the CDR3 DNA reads TGCGCCAGCAGCCTAACAGGGGGAAACTCTGGAAACACCATATATTTT. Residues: CASSLTGGNSGNTIYF.

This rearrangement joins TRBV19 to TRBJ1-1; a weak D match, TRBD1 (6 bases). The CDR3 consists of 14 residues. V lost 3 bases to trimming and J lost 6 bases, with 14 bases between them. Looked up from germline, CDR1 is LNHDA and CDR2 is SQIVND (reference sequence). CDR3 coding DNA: TGTGCCAGTAGTATTAGTTCGGGGGCCGCTGAAGCTTTCTTT. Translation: CASSISSGAAEAFF.

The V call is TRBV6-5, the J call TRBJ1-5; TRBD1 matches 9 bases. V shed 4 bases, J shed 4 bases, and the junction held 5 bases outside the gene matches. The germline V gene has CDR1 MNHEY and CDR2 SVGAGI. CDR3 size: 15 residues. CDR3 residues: CASSSRTGANQPQHF. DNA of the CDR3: TGTGCCAGCAGTTCTAGGACAGGGGCAAATCAGCCCCAGCATTTT.